This note documents a single T cell receptor (beta chain) sequence. Its target is unknown. Primers included in the PCR were 60 Vbeta and 13 Jbeta primers. Repertoires were generated with immunoSEQ multiplex PCR, while TCRdb's copy carries only in-frame clones and drops some. The sample lists roughly 150,000 clones, 64% occurring once. This sample stems from a study of cytomegalovirus exposure and HLA in healthy donors. Study overall: Unique TCRs from HLA-typed donors, 65 million to 85 million of them, were held in an early data release. Study outcomes and limitations: The study listed under 200 cytomegalovirus-associated TCR beta chains. TCR beta V segments were, for the most part, productive about 87% or about 30% of the time in an earlier analysis. A later analysis showed that HLA-associated TCR beta chains had undergone more clonal expansion than equally common others.

The TCR comes from a young woman in good health and CMV-seropositive. The sequencing input was PBMCs.

CDR3 sequence (DNA): TGTGCCAGCAGCTTGGCTACAGTCTCCTACGAGCAGTACTTC. Residues: CASSLATVSYEQYF. The chain recombines TRBV5-5 with TRBJ2-7; no firm D call. CDR3 length equals 14 residues. Per the germline V gene, CDR1 is SGHKS and CDR2 is YYEKEE (reference sequence). V dropped 0 bases and J dropped 0 bases, with 7 bases sitting between them.